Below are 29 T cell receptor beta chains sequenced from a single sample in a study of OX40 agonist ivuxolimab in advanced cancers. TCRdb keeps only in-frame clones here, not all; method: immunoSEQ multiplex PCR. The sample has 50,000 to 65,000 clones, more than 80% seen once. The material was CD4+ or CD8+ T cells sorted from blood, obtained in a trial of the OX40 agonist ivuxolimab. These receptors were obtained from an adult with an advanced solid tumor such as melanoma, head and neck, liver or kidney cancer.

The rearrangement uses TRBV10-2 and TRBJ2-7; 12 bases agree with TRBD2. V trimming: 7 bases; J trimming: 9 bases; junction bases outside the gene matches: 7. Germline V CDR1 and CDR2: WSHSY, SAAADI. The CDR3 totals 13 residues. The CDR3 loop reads CASKLAGGPGQYF. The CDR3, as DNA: TGCGCCAGCAAACTAGCGGGGGGTCCGGGGCAGTACTTC.

CDR3 in amino acids: CASSPSPRTDTQYF. The DNA for the CDR3 is TGTGCCAGCAGCCCCTCACCCCGCACAGATACGCAGTATTTT. The rearrangement joins TRBV9 to TRBJ2-3; unclear D gene. Germline CDR1 and CDR2: SGDLS and YYNGEE. V was trimmed by 4 bases and J by 1 base, leaving 10 bases between them. The CDR3 covers 14 residues.

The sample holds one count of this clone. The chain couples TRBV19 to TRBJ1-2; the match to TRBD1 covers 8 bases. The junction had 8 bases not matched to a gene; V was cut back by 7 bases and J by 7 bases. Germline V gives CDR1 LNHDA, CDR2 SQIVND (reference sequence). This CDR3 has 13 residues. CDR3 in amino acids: CASTPDRVAGYTF. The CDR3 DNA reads TGTGCCAGTACCCCGGACAGGGTGGCTGGCTACACCTTC.

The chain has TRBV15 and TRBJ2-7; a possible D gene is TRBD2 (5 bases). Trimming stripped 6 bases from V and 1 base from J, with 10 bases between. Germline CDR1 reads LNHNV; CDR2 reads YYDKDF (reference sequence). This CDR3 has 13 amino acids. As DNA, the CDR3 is TGTGCCACCAGTCCGGGATCTTCCTACGAGCAGTACTTC. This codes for CATSPGSSYEQYF.

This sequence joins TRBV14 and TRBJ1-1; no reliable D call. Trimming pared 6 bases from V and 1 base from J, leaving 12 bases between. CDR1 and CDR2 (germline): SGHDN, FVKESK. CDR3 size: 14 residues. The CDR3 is CASSFTRWNTEAFF. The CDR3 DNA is TGTGCCAGCAGTTTCACCCGATGGAACACTGAAGCTTTCTTT.

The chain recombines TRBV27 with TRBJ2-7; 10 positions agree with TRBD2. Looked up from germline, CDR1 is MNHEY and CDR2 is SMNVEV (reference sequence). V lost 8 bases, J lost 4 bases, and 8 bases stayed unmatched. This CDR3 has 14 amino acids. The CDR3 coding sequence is TGTGCCAGCTGGGCTAGCGGGGGAAGGTACGAGCAGTACTTC. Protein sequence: CASWASGGRYEQYF.

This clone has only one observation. The DNA of the CDR3 is TGTGCCAGCAGTTTGAATGGAAACACCATATATTTT. Translated, it gives CASSLNGNTIYF. This chain uses TRBV6-1 with TRBJ1-3; no definite D call. V lost 5 bases and J lost 3, with 5 bases in between. CDR3 length equals 12 residues. Per the germline V gene, CDR1 is MNHNS and CDR2 is SASEGT.

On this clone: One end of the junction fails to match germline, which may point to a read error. The CDR3 DNA is TGTGCCAGCAGCCTAGCCGGGGGGGGCAATGAGCAGTTCTTC. Protein product: CASSLAGGGNEQFF. The V call is TRBV7-2, the J call TRBJ2-1; 8 positions agree with TRBD2. The CDR3 loop spans 14 amino acids. CDR1 and CDR2 from the germline V gene are SGHTA and FQGNSA.

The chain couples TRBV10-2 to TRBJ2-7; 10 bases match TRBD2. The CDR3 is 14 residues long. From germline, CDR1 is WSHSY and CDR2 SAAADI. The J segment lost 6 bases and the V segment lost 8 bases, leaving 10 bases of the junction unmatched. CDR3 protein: CASGSSGGALEQYF. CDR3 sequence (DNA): TGCGCCAGCGGGAGCAGCGGGGGGGCCCTCGAGCAGTACTTC.

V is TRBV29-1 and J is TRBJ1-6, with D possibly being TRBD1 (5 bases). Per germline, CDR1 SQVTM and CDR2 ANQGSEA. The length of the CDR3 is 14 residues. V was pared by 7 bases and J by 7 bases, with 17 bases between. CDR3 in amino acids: CSERVMGENSPLHF. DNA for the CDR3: TGCAGCGAAAGGGTTATGGGGGAAAATTCACCCCTCCACTTT.

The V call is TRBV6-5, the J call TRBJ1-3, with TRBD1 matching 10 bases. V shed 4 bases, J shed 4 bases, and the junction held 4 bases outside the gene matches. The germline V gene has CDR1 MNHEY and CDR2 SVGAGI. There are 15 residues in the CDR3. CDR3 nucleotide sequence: TGTGCCAGCAGTTCGGGACAGGGGCTCGGAAACACCATATATTTT. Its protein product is CASSSGQGLGNTIYF.

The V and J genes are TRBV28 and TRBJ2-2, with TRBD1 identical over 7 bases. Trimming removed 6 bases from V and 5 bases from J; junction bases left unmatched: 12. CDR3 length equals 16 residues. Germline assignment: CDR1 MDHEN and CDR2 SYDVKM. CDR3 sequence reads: CASRLSEGAWTGELFF. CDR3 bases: TGTGCCAGCAGACTGAGCGAGGGGGCCTGGACCGGGGAGCTGTTTTTT.

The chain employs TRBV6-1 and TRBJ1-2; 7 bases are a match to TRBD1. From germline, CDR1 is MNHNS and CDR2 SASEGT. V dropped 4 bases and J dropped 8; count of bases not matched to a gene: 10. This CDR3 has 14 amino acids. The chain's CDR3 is CASSGRTGGMGYTF. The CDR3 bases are TGTGCCAGCAGTGGCCGGACAGGCGGAATGGGCTACACCTTC.

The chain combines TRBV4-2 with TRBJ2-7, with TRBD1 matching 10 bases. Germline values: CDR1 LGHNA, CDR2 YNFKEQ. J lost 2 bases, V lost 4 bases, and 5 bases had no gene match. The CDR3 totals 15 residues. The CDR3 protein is CASSPTGQGAYEQYF. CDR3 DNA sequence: TGTGCCAGCAGCCCAACTGGACAGGGGGCCTACGAGCAGTACTTC.

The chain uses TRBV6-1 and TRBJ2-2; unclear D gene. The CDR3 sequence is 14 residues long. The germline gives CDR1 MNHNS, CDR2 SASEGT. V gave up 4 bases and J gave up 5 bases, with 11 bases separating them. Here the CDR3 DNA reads TGTGCCAGCAGTGGGGAAGATGGGACCGGGGAGCTGTTTTTT. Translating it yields CASSGEDGTGELFF.

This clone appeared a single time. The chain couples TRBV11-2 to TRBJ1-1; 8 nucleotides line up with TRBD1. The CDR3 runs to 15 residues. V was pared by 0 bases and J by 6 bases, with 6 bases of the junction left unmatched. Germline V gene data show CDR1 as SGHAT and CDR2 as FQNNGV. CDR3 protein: CASSLDRGRSSEAFF. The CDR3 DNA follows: TGTGCCAGCAGCTTAGACAGGGGGCGCAGCTCTGAAGCTTTCTTT.

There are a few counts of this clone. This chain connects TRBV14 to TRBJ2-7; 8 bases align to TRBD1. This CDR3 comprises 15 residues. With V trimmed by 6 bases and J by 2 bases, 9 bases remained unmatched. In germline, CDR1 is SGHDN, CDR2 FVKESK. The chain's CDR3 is CASSPDRGGPYEQYF. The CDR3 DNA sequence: TGTGCCAGCAGTCCTGACAGGGGTGGACCCTACGAGCAGTACTTC.

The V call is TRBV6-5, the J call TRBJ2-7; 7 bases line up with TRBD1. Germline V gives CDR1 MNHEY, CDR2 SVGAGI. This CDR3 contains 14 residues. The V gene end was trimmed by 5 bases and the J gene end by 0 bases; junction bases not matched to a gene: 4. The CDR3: CASSTGQVSYEQYF. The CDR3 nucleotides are TGTGCCAGCAGTACCGGACAGGTCTCCTACGAGCAGTACTTC.

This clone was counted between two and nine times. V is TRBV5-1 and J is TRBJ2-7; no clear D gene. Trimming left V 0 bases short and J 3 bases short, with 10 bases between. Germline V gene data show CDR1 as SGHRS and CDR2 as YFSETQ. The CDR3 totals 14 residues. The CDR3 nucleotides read TGCGCCAGCAGCTTGGATAACAGATACTACGAGCAGTACTTC. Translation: CASSLDNRYYEQYF.

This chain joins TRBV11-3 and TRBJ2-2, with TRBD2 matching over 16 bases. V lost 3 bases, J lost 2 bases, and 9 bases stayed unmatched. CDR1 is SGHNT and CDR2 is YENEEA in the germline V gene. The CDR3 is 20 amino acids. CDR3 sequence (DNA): TGTGCCAGCAGCTTCCCCATGGGACTAGCGGGGGGGAGAAACACCGGGGAGCTGTTTTTT. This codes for CASSFPMGLAGGRNTGELFF.

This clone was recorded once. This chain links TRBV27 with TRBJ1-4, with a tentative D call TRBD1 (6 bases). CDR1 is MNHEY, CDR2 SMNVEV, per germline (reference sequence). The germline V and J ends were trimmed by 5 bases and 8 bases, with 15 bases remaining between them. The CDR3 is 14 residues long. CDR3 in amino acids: CASSRGQAREKLFF. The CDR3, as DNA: TGTGCCAGCAGTCGGGGGCAGGCTAGGGAAAAACTGTTTTTT. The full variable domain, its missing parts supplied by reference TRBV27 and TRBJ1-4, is EAQVTQNPRYLITVTGKKLTVTCSQNMNHEYMSWYRQDPGLGLRQIYYSMNVEVTDKGDVPEGYKVSRKEKRNFPLILESPSPNQTSLYFCASSRGQAREKLFFGSGTQLSVL.

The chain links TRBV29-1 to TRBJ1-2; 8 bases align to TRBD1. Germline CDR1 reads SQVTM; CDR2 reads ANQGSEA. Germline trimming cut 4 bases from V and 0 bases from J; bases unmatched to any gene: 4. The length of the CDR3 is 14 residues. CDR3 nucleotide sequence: TGCAGCGTTGTGGACAGGGTCCCTAACTATGGCTACACCTTC. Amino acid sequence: CSVVDRVPNYGYTF.

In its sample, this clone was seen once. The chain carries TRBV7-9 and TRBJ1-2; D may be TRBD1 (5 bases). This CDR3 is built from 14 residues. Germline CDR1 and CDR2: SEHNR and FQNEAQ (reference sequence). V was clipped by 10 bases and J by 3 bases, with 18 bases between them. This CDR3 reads CATPPQGSYYGYTF. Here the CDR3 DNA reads TGTGCCACGCCCCCCCAGGGCTCATACTATGGCTACACCTTC.

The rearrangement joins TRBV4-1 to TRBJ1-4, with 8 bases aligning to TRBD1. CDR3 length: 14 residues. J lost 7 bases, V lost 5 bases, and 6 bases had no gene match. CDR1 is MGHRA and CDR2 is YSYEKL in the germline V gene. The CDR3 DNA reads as TGCGCCAGCAGCTTCCGGACAGGGCCTGAAAAACTGTTTTTT. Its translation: CASSFRTGPEKLFF.

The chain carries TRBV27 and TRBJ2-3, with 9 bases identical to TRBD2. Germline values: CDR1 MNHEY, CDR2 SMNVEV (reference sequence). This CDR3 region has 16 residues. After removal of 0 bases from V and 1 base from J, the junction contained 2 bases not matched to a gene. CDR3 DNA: TGTGCCAGCAGTTTATCCCCTAGCGGGGGCACAGATACGCAGTATTTT. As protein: CASSLSPSGGTDTQYF.

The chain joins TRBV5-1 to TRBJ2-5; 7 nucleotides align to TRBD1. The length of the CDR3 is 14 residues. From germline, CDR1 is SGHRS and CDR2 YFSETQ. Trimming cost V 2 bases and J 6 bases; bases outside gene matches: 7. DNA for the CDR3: TGCGCCAGCAGCTTACAGGGGTCGGAACAGACCCAGTACTTC. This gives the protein CASSLQGSEQTQYF.

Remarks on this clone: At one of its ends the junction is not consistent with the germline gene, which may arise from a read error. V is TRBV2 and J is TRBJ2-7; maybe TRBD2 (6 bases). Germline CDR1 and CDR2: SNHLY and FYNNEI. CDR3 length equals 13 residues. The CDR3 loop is CASSEGEDYEQYF. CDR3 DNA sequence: TGTGCCAGCAGCGAAGGGGAGGACTACGAGCAGTACTTC.

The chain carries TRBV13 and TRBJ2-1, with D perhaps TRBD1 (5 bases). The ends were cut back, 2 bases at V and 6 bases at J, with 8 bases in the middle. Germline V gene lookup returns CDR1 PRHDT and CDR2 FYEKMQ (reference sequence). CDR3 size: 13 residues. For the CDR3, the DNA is TGTGCCAGCAGCTTAACAGGTGGCAATGAGCAGTTCTTC. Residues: CASSLTGGNEQFF.

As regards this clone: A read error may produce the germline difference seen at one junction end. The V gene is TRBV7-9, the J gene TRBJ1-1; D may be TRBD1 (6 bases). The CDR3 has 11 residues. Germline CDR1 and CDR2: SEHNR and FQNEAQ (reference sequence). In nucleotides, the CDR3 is TGTGCCAGCAGCTTAAATAGTCAGGGGCCTTTT. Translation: CASSLNSQGPF.